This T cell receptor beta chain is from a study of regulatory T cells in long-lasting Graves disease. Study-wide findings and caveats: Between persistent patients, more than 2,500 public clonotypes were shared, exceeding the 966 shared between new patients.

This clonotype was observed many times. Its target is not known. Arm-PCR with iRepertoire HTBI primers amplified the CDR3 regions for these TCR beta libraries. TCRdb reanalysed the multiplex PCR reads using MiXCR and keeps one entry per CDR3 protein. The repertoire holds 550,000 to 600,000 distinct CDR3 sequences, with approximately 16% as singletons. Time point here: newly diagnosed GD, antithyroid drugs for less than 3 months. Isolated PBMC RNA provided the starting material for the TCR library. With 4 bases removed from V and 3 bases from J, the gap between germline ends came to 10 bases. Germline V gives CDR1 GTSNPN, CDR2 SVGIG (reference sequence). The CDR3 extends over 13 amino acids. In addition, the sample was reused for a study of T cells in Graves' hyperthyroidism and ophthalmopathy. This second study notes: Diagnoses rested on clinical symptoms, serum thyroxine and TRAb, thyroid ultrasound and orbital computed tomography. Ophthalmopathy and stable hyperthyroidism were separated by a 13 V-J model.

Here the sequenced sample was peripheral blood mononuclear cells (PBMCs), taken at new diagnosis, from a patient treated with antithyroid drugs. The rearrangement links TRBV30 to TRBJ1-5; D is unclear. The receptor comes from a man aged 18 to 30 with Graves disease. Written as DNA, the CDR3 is TGTGCCTGGACGAAGTACCCCAATCAGCCCCAGCATTTT. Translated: CAWTKYPNQPQHF.